This TCR beta chain was recovered during a study of cytotoxic CD8 clonotypes in ibrutinib-treated CLL. Unmatched junction bases numbered 11, after V lost 7 bases and J lost 3 bases. The CDR3 length is 15 residues. The germline CDR1 and CDR2 sequences are MNHEY and SMNVEV (reference sequence). General study points: Public clonotypes showed up rarely, and on treatment they shrank or held steady.

Generated by immunoSEQ multiplex PCR, the TCRdb table keeps only in-frame clones and is missing some. The sample consists of 30,000 or so clones, approximately 80% of them appearing once. On this clone itself: Its specificity is not known.

This sequence was found in a human donor with chronic lymphocytic leukemia. V is TRBV27 and J is TRBJ1-1; 7 nucleotides line up with TRBD1. The specimen was PBMCs, collected after 36 months of ibrutinib treatment. In DNA form, the CDR3 reads TGTGCCAGCAATCTGAGGGGGCTATTGGACACTGAAGCTTTCTTT. Translated: CASNLRGLLDTEAFF.